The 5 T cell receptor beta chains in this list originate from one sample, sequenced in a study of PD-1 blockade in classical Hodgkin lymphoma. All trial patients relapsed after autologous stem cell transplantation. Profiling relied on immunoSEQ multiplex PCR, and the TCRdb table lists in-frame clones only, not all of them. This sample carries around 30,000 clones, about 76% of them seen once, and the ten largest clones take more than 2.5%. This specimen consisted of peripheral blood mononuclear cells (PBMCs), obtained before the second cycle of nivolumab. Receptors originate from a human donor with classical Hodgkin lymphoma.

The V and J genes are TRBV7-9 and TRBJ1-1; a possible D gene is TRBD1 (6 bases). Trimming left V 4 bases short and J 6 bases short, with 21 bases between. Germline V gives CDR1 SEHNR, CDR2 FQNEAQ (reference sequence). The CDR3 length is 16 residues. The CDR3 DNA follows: TGTGCCAGCAGCTACATGTCCCAGGGGTCCGACGCTGAAGCTTTCTTT. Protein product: CASSYMSQGSDAEAFF.

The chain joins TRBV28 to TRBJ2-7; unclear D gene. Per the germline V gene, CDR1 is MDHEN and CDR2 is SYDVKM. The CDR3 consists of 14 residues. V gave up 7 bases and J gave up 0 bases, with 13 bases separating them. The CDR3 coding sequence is TGTGCCAGCACCATTTCCAGGATCTCCTACGAGCAGTACTTC. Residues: CASTISRISYEQYF.

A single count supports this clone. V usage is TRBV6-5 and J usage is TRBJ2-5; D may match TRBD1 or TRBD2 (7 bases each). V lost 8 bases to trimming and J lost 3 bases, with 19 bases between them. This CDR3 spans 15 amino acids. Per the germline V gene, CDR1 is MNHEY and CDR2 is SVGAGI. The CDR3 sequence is CASGRGRGREETQYF. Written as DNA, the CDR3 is TGTGCCAGCGGTAGGGGGCGGGGGAGAGAAGAGACCCAGTACTTC.

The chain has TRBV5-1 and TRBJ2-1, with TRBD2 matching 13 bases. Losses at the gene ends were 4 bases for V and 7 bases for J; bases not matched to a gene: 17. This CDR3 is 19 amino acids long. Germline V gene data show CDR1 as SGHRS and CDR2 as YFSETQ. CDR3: CASSGEGLAGVRDGNEQFF. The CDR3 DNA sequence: TGCGCCAGCAGCGGGGAAGGACTAGCGGGGGTCCGGGATGGGAATGAGCAGTTCTTC.

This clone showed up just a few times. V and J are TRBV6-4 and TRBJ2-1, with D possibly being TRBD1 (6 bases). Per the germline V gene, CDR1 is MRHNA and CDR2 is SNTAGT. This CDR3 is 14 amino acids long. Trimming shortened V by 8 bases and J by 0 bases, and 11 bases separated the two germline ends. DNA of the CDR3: TGTGCCAGCGGGGGCCCCAGCTCCTACAATGAGCAGTTCTTC. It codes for CASGGPSSYNEQFF.